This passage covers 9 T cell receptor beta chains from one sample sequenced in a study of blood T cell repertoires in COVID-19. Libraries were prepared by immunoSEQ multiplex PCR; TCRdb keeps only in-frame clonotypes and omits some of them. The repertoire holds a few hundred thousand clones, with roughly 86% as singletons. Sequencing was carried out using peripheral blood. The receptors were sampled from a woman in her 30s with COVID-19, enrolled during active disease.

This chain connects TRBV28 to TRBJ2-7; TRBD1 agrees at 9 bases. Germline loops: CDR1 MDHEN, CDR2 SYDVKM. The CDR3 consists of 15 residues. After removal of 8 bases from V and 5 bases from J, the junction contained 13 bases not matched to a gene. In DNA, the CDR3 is TGTGCCAGCGCCTATCTCGGGACAGGGTTTCACGAGCAGTACTTC. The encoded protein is CASAYLGTGFHEQYF. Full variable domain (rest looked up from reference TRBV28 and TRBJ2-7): DVKVTQSSRYLVKRTGEKVFLECVQDMDHENMFWYRQDPGLGLRLIYFSYDVKMKEKGDIPEGYSVSREKKERFSLILESASTNQTSMYLCASAYLGTGFHEQYFGPGTRLTVT.

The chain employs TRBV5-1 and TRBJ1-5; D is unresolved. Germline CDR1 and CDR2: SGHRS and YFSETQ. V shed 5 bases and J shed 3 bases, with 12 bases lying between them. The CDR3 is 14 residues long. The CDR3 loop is CASRVGGDNQPQHF. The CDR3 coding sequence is TGCGCCAGCAGGGTCGGTGGAGACAATCAGCCCCAGCATTTT.

The CDR3 region is CASSLLAGGLETQYF. CDR3 coding DNA: TGCGCCAGCAGCTTACTAGCGGGGGGATTAGAGACCCAGTACTTC. The V call is TRBV5-1, the J call TRBJ2-5, with 12 bases identical to TRBD2. Germline-derived CDR1 and CDR2 are SGHRS and YFSETQ. The CDR3 is 15 amino acids. With V trimmed by 2 bases and J by 4 bases, 3 bases remained unmatched.

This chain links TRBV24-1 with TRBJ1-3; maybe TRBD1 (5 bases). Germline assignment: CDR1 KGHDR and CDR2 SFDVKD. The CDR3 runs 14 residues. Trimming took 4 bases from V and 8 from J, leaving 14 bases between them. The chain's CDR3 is CATSDPSVGDTIYF. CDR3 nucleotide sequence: TGTGCCACCAGTGACCCCAGCGTAGGGGACACCATATATTTT.

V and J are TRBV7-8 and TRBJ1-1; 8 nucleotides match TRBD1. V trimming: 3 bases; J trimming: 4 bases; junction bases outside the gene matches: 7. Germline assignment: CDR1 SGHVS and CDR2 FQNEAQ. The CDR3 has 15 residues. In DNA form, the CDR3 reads TGTGCCAGCAGCTTTATCAGGGGGCCGGGCACTGAAGCTTTCTTT. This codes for CASSFIRGPGTEAFF.

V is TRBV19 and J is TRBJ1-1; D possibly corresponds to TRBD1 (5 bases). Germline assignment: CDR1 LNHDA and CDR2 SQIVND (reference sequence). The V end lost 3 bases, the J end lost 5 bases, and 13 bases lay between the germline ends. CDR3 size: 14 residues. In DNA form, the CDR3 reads TGTGCCAGTAGTATGCCGGGGGTTCAAACTGAAGCTTTCTTT. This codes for CASSMPGVQTEAFF.

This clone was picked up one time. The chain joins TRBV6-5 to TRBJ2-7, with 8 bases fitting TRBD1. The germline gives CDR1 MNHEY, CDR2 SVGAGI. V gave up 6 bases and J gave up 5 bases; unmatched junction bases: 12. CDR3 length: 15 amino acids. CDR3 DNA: TGTGCCAGCAGGGCTGGACAGGGAAAACGCCACGAGCAGTACTTC. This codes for CASRAGQGKRHEQYF.

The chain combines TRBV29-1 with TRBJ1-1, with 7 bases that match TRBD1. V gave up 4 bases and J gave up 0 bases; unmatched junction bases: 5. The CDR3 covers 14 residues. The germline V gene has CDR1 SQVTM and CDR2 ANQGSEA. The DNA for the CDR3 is TGCAGCGTTGCCGAGGGACAGATGAACACTGAAGCTTTCTTT. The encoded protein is CSVAEGQMNTEAFF. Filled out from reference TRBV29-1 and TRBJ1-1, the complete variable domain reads SAVISQKPSRDICQRGTSLTIQCQVDSQVTMMFWYRQQPGQSLTLIATANQGSEATYESGFVIDKFPISRPNLTFSTLTVSNMSPEDSSIYLCSVAEGQMNTEAFFGQGTRLTVV.

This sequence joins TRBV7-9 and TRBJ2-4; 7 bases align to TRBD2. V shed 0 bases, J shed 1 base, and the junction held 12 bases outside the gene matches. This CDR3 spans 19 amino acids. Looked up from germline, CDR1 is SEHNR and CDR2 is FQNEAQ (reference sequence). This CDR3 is CASSLAGEGISPAKNIQYF. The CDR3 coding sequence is TGTGCCAGCAGCTTAGCCGGGGAGGGAATCTCCCCGGCCAAAAACATTCAGTACTTC. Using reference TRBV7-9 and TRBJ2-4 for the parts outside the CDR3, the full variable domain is DTGVSQNPRHKITKRGQNVTFRCDPISEHNRLYWYRQTLGQGPEFLTYFQNEAQLEKSRLLSDRFSAERPKGSFSTLEIQRTEQGDSAMYLCASSLAGEGISPAKNIQYFGAGTRLSVL.